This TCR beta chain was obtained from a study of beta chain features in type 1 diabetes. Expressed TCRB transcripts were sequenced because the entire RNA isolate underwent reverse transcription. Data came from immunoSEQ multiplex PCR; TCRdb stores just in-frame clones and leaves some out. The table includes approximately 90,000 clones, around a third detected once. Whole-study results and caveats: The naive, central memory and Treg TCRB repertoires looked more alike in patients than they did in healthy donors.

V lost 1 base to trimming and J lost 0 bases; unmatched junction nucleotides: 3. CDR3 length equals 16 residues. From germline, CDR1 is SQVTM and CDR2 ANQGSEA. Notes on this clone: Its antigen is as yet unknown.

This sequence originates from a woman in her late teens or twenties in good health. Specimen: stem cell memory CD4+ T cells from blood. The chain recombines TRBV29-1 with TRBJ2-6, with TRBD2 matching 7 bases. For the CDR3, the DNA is TGCAGCGTTGAAGCCGGCGGGAGCTCTGGGGCCAACGTCCTGACTTTC. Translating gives CSVEAGGSSGANVLTF.